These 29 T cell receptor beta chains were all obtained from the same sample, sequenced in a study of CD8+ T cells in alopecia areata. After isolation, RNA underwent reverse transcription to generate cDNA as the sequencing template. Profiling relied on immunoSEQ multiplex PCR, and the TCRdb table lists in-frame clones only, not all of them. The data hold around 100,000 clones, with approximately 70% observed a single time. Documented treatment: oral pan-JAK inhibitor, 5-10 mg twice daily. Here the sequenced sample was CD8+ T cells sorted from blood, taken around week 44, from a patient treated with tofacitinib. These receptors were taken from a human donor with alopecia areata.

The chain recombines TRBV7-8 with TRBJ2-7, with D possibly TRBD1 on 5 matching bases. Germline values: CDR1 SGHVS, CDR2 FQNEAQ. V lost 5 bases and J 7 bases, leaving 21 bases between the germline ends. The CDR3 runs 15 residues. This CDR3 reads CASSRSVSGLEEQYF. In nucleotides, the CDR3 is TGTGCCAGCAGCCGCTCGGTCTCAGGGTTAGAGGAGCAGTACTTC.

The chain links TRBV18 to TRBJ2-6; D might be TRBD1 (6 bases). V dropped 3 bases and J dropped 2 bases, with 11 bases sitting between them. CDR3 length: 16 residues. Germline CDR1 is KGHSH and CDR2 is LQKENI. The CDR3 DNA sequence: TGTGCCAGCTCACCTATGGGGACAACTGGGGCCAACGTCCTGACTTTC. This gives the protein CASSPMGTTGANVLTF.

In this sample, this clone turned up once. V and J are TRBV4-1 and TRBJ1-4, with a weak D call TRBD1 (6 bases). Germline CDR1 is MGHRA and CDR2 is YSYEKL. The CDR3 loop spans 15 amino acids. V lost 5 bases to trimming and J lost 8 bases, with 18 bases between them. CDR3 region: CASSSRDTRSEKLFF. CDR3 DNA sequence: TGCGCCAGCAGCTCACGGGACACCAGGAGCGAAAAACTGTTTTTT.

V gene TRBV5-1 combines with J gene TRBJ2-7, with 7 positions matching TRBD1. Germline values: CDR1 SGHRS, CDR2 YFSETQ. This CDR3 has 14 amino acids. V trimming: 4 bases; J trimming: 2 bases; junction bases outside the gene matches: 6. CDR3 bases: TGCGCCAGCAGCCCGGAGACAGGGACCTACGAGCAGTACTTC. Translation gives CASSPETGTYEQYF.

Here the CDR3 reads CASSQVRDGVSEAFF. Written as DNA, the CDR3 is TGCGCCAGCAGCCAAGTTCGGGATGGGGTATCTGAAGCTTTCTTT. The V call is TRBV4-3, the J call TRBJ1-1; D is ambiguous. Deletions cut 1 base from V and 6 bases from J, with 15 bases between. Germline lookup yields CDR1 LGHNA and CDR2 YSLEER. There are 15 residues in the CDR3.

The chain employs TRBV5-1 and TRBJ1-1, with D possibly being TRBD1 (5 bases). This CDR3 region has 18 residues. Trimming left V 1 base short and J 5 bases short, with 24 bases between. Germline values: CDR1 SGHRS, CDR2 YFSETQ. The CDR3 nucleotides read TGCGCCAGCAGCTTGTCCTCGAAGCTCGGAATCAGGGTGACTGAAGCTTTCTTT. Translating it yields CASSLSSKLGIRVTEAFF.

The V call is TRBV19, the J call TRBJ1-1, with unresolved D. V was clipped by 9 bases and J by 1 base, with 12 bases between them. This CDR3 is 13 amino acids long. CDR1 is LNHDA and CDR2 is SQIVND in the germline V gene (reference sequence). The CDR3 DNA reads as TGTGCCAGCCGCCTCGGAGGGAACACTGAAGCTTTCTTT. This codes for CASRLGGNTEAFF.

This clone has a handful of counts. CDR3 amino acids: CASTNPGQSTDTQYF. The CDR3, as DNA: TGTGCCAGCACTAATCCGGGACAGAGCACAGATACGCAGTATTTT. This chain uses TRBV7-9 with TRBJ2-3; the match to TRBD1 covers 7 bases. CDR3 size: 15 residues. The junction had 7 bases not matched to a gene; V was cut back by 7 bases and J by 0 bases. Germline loops: CDR1 SEHNR, CDR2 FQNEAQ (reference sequence).

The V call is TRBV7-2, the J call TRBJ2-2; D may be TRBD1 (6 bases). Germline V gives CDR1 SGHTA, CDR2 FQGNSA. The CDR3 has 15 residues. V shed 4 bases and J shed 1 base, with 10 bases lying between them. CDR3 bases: TGTGCCAGCAGCTCTCAGGGGTGGAACACCGGGGAGCTGTTTTTT. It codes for CASSSQGWNTGELFF.

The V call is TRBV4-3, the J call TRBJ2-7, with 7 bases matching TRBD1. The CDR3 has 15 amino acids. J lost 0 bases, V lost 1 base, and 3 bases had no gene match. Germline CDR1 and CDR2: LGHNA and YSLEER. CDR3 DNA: TGCGCCAGCAGCCAAGGACCAGGGGGCTCCTACGAGCAGTACTTC. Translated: CASSQGPGGSYEQYF.

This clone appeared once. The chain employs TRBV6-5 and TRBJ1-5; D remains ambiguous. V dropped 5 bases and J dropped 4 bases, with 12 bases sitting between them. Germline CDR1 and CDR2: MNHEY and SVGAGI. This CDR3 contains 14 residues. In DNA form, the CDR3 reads TGTGCCAGCAGTCTAGTCTCGGGGAATCAGCCCCAGCATTTT. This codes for CASSLVSGNQPQHF.

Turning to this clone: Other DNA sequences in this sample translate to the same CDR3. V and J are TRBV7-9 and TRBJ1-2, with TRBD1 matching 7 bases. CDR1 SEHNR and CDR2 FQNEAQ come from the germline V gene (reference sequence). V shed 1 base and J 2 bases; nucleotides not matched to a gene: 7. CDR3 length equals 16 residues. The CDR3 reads CASSLGPTGTNYGYTF. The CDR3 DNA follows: TGTGCCAGCAGCTTAGGCCCGACAGGGACGAACTATGGCTACACCTTC. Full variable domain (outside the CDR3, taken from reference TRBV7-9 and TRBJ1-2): DTGVSQNPRHKITKRGQNVTFRCDPISEHNRLYWYRQTLGQGPEFLTYFQNEAQLEKSRLLSDRFSAERPKGSFSTLEIQRTEQGDSAMYLCASSLGPTGTNYGYTFGSGTRLTVV.

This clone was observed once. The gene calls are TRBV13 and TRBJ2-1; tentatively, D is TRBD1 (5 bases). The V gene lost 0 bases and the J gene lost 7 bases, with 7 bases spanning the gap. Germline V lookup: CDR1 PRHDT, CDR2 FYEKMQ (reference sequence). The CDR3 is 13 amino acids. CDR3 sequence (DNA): TGTGCCAGCAGCTTAGGACAGGTTAATGAGCAGTTCTTC. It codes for CASSLGQVNEQFF.

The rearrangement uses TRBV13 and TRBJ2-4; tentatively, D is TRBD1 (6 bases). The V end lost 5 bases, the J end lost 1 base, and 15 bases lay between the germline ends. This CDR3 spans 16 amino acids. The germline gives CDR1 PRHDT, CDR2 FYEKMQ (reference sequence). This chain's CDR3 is CASSPQGLGAKNIQYF. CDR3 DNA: TGTGCCAGCAGCCCGCAGGGGCTGGGGGCCAAAAACATTCAGTACTTC.

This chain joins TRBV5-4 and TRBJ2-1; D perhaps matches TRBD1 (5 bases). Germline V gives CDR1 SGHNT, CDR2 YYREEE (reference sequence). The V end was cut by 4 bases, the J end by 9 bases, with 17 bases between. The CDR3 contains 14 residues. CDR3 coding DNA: TGTGCCAGCAGCCCGTTAGGGGTTAGGGTTGAGCAGTTCTTC. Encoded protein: CASSPLGVRVEQFF.

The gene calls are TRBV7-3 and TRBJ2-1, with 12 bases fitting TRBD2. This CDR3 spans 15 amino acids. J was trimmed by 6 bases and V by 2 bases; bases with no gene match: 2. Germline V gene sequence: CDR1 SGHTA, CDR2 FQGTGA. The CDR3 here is CASSLEGLAGNEQFF. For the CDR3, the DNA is TGTGCCAGCAGCTTAGAGGGACTAGCGGGCAATGAGCAGTTCTTC.

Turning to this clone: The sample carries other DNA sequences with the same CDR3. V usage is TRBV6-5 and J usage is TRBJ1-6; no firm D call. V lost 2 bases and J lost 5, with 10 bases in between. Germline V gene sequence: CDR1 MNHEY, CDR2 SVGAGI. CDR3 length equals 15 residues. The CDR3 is CASSYEGLDNSPLHF. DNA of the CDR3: TGTGCCAGCAGTTACGAAGGGTTGGATAATTCACCCCTCCACTTT.

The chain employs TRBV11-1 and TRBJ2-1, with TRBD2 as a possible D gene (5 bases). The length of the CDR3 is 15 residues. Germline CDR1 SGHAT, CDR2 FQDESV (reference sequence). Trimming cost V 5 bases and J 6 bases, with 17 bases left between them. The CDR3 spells CASSVVTRGSNEQFF. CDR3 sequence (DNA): TGTGCCAGCAGCGTCGTTACTAGAGGGTCCAATGAGCAGTTCTTC. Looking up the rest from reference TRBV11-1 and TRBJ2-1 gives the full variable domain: EAEVAQSPRYKITEKSQAVAFWCDPISGHATLYWYRQILGQGPELLVQFQDESVVDDSQLPKDRFSAERLKGVDSTLKIQPAELGDSAMYLCASSVVTRGSNEQFFGPGTRLTVL.

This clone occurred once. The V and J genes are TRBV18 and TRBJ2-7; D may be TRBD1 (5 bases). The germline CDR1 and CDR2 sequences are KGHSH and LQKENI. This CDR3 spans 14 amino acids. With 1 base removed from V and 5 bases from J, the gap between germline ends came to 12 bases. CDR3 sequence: CASSPLGRDDEQYF. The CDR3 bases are TGTGCCAGCTCACCACTTGGCAGGGATGACGAGCAGTACTTC.

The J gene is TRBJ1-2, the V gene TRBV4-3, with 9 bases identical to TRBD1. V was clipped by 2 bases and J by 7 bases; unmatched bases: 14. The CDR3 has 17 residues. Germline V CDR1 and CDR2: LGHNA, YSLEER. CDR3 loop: CASSQKASGTGIGGYTF. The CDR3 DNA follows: TGCGCCAGCAGCCAAAAAGCGTCCGGGACAGGGATCGGTGGCTACACCTTC.

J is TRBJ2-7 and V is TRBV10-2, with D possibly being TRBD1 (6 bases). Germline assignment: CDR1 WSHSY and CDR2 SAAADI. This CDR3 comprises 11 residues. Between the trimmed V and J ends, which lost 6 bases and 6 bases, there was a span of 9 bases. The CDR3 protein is CASRSGVEQYF. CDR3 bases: TGCGCCAGCAGATCAGGGGTCGAGCAGTACTTC.

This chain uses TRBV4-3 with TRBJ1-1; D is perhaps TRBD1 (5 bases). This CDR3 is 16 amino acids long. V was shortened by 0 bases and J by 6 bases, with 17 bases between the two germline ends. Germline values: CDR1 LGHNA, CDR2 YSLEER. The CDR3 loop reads CASSQDVLDSGAEAFF. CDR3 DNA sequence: TGCGCCAGCAGCCAAGATGTATTAGACTCGGGGGCTGAAGCTTTCTTT.

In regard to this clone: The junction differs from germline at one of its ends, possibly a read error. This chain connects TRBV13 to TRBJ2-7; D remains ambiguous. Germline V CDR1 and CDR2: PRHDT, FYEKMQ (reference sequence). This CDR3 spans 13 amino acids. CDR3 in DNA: TGTGCCAGCAGCCTAGGGAACACCTACGAGCAGTACTTC. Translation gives CASSLGNTYEQYF. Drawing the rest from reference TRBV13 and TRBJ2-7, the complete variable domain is AAGVIQSPRHLIKEKRETATLKCYPIPRHDTVYWYQQGPGQDPQFLISFYEKMQSDKGSIPDRFSAQQFSDYHSELNMSSLELGDSALYFCASSLGNTYEQYFGPGTRLTVT.

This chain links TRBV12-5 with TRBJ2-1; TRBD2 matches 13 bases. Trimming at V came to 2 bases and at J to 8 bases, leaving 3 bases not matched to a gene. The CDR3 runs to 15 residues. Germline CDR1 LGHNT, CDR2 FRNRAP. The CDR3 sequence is CASGLRTSGGDEQFF. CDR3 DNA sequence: TGTGCTAGTGGTTTGCGGACTAGCGGGGGAGATGAGCAGTTCTTC.

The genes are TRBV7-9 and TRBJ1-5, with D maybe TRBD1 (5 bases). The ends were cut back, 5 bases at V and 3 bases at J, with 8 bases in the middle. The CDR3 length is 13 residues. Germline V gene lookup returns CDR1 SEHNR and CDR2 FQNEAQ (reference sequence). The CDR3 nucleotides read TGTGCCAGCAGCGCAGGGTCCAATCAGCCCCAGCATTTT. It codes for CASSAGSNQPQHF.

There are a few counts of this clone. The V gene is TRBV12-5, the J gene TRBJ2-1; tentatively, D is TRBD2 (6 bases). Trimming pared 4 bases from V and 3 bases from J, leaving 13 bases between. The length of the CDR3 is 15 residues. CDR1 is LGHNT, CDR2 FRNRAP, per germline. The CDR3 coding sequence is TGTGCTAGTGGTTCGGAGGAGGGCTTCTACAATGAGCAGTTCTTC. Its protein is CASGSEEGFYNEQFF.

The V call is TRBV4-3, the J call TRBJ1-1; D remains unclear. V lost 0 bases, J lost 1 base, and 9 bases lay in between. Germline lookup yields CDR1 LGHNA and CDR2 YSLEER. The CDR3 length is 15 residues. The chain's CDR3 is CASSQDGRTNTEAFF. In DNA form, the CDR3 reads TGCGCCAGCAGCCAAGACGGCAGGACGAACACTGAAGCTTTCTTT.

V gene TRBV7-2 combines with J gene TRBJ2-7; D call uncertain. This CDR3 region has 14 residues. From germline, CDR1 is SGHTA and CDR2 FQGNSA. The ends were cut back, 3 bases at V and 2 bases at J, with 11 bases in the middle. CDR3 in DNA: TGTGCCAGCAGCTTGACGGCCGGTGCCTACGAGCAGTACTTC. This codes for CASSLTAGAYEQYF. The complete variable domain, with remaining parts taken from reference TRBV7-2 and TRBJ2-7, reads GAGVSQSPSNKVTEKGKDVELRCDPISGHTALYWYRQSLGQGLEFLIYFQGNSAPDKSGLPSDRFSAERTGGSVSTLTIQRTQQEDSAVYLCASSLTAGAYEQYFGPGTRLTVT.

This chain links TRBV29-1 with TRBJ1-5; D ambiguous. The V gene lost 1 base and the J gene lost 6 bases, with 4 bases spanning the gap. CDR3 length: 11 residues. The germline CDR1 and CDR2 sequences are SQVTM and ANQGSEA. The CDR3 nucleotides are TGCAGCGTTGAAGGGGTTCAGCCCCAGCATTTT. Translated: CSVEGVQPQHF.